The following is a T cell receptor (beta chain) sequence with its context. Its antigen is not known. This specimen belongs to a study of Ad26.COV2.S vaccination and SARS-CoV-2 variants. Produced via immunoSEQ multiplex PCR; TCRdb's table is partial and in-frame only. The sample consists of just over 350,000 clones, about 91% of them appearing once. Points from the study as a whole: The TCR breadth and depth analyses may have produced an underestimate of total T cell responses. Placebo recipients trailed vaccine recipients in spike-specific TCR breadth.

This sample comprised peripheral blood, obtained after recovery from COVID-19. The TCR originated in a human donor who had recovered from COVID-19.

The CDR3 spells CASSPVGTSRDTQYF. CDR3 in DNA: TGTGCCAGCAGCCCCGTAGGGACTAGTCGAGATACGCAGTATTTT. The chain recombines TRBV7-2 with TRBJ2-3; 8 bases map to TRBD2. CDR3 length: 15 residues. The germline gives CDR1 SGHTA, CDR2 FQGNSA. The V segment lost 5 bases and the J segment 5 bases; nucleotides outside the gene matches: 9.